This T cell receptor beta chain was profiled in a study of beta chain features in type 1 diabetes. General study results and limits: Researchers report that Type 1 diabetes patients had moderately but significantly shorter TCRB CDR3s across all four CD4+ subsets.

Turning to this clone: Its antigen is as yet unknown.

The study reverse transcribed the entire isolated RNA, so it sequenced expressed TCRB transcripts. The data were produced by immunoSEQ multiplex PCR, yet TCRdb's version contains in-frame clones alone and is incomplete. The repertoire holds about 260,000 clones, with roughly 24% as singletons. The CDR3 contains 15 residues. Per the germline V gene, CDR1 is SGHAT and CDR2 is FQNNGV. V shed 5 bases and J 7 bases; nucleotides not matched to a gene: 9. Sequencing used naive CD4+ T cells from blood. This TCR came from a woman between 25 and 40 years old with type 1 diabetes. The chain couples TRBV11-2 to TRBJ1-4; 8 nucleotides align to TRBD1. CDR3 in DNA: TGTGCCAGCAGCCCCCGGACAGGGAAGACTGAAAAACTGTTTTTT. It yields the protein CASSPRTGKTEKLFF.